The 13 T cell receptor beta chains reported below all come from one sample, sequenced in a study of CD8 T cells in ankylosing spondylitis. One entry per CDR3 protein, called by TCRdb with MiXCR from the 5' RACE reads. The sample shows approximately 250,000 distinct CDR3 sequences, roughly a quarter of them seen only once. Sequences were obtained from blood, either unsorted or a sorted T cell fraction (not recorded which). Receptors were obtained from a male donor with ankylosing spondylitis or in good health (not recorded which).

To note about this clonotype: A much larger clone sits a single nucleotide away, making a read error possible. The CDR3 loop is CSVVLWGGYNDQFF. Here the CDR3 DNA reads TGCAGCGTTGTGTTGTGGGGGGGATACAATGACCAGTTCTTC. The chain uses TRBV29-1 and TRBJ2-1, with 7 bases identical to TRBD2. Germline CDR1 reads SQVTM; CDR2 reads ANQGSEA. CDR3 size: 14 residues.

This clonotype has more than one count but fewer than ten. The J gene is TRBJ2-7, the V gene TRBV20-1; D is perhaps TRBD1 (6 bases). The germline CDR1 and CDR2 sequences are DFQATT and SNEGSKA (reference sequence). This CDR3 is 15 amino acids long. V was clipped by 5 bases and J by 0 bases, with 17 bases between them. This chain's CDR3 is CSAFDRRSSSYEQYF. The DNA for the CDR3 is TGCAGTGCTTTCGACAGGCGGTCAAGCTCCTACGAGCAGTACTTC.

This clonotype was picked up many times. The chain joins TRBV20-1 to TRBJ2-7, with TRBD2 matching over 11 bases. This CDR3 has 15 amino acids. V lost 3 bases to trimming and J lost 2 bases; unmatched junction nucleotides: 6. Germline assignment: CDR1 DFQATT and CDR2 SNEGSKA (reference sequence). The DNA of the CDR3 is TGCAGTGCTAGGCCCATAGCGGGGGGGCCCTACGAGCAGTACTTC. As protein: CSARPIAGGPYEQYF.

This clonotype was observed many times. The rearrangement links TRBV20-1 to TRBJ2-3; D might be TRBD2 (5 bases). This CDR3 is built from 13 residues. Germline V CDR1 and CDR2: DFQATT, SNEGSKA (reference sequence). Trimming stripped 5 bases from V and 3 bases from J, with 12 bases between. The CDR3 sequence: CSASRADTDTQYF. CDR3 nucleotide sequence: TGCAGTGCTTCGCGAGCGGATACAGATACGCAGTATTTT.

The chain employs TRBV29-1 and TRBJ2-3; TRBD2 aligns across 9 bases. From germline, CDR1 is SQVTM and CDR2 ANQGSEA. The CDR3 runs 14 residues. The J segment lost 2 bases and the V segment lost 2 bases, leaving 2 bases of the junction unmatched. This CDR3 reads CSVELAGITDTQYF. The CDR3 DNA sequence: TGCAGCGTTGAACTAGCGGGGATCACAGATACGCAGTATTTT.

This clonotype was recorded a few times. CDR3 sequence reads: CASSLTGGNVQETQYF. The CDR3 DNA is TGCGCCAGCAGCTTGACGGGGGGGAATGTCCAAGAGACCCAGTACTTC. The rearrangement uses TRBV5-1 and TRBJ2-5, with 8 bases fitting TRBD2. Unmatched junction bases numbered 6, after V lost 1 base and J lost 1 base. The CDR3 spans 16 residues. Looked up from germline, CDR1 is SGHRS and CDR2 is YFSETQ.

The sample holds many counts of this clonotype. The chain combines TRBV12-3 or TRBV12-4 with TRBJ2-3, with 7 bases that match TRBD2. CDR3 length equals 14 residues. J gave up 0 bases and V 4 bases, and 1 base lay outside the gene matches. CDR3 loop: CASSSGGSTDTQYF. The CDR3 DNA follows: TGTGCCAGCAGTTCGGGGGGTAGCACAGATACGCAGTATTTT.

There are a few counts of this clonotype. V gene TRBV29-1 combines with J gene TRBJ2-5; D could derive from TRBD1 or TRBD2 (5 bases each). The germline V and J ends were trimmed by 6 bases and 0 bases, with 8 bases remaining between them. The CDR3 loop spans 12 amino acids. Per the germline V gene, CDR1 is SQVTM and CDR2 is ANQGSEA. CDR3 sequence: CSVGTNQETQYF. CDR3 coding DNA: TGCAGCGTCGGGACGAACCAAGAGACCCAGTACTTC.

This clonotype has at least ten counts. As DNA, the CDR3 is TGTGCCAGCAGTTTAGCAGGGGTTGGGGAGCTGTTTTTT. Amino acids: CASSLAGVGELFF. The chain joins TRBV27 to TRBJ2-2; D perhaps matches TRBD1 (6 bases). Germline V gene data show CDR1 as MNHEY and CDR2 as SMNVEV (reference sequence). The CDR3 loop spans 13 amino acids. Deletions cut 2 bases from V and 8 bases from J, with 9 bases between.

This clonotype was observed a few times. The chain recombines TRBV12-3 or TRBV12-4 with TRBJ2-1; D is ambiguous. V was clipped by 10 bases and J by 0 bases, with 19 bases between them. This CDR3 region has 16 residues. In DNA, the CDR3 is TGTGCCACCTCTATCAAGAACCCTTTCTCCTACAATGAGCAGTTCTTC. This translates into CATSIKNPFSYNEQFF.

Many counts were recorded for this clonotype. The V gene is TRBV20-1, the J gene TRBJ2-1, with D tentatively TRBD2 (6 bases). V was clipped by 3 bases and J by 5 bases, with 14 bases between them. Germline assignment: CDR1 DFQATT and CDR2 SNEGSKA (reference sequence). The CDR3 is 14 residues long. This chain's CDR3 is CSASGTLHHNEQFF. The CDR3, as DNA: TGCAGTGCTAGTGGGACTCTCCACCACAATGAGCAGTTCTTC.

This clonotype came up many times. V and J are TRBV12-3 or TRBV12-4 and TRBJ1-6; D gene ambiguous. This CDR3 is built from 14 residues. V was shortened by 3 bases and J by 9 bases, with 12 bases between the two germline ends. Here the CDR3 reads CASSFGRGISPLHF. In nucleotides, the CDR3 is TGTGCCAGCAGTTTTGGTCGGGGAATTTCACCCCTCCACTTT.

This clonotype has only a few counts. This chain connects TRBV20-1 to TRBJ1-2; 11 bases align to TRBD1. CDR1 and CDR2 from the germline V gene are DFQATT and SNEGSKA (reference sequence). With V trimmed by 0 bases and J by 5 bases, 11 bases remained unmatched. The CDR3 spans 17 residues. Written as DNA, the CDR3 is TGCAGTGCTAGAGATTCAGGACCGGGACAGGGGGGATATGGCTACACCTTC. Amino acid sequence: CSARDSGPGQGGYGYTF.